This TCR beta chain derives from a study of post-analysis software for immune sequencing data. This clonotype showed up just once. The antigen is unknown. Overall study findings and caveats: Compared with controls, patients had more of roughly five TRBV segments, including TRBV5-6, TRBV5-1 and TRBV20-1.

V gave up 3 bases and J gave up 4 bases, with 12 bases separating them. The CDR3 has 14 amino acids. CDR1 and CDR2 from the germline V gene are SGHDT and YYEEEE. Libraries were made from TCR beta cDNA, and they carried unique molecular identifiers. Using its own MiXCR run on the PCR reads, TCRdb lists one record per CDR3 protein. This sample has hundreds of thousands of distinct CDR3 sequences; roughly 50% occur once, and the top ten carry under 6%. V is TRBV5-6 and J is TRBJ2-3; the D gene is possibly TRBD1 (5 bases). The sample consisted of blood. The sequence was collected from a girl under 18 with multiple sclerosis. The CDR3 bases are TGTGCCAGCAGCTCGGACACCCGGCCAGATACGCAGTATTTT. This encodes CASSSDTRPDTQYF.